The T cell receptor beta chain described here comes from a study of blood T cells in healthy people across ages. Background on the study: Template switching recovered approximately one barcoded beta molecule for every two T cells. Study-level findings and limits: There was no known CMV status for donors, so expanded clonotype changes were possibly confounded. Among long-lived donors, naive CD4+ cells were more numerous and diversity higher than in aged donors.

The CDR3 totals 14 residues. Germline values: CDR1 LNHDA, CDR2 SQIVND (reference sequence). The J segment lost 6 bases and the V segment lost 1 base, leaving 5 bases of the junction unmatched. A sample-barcoded 5' primer and a J-beta primer mix were used in a second PCR of about 6 to 11 cycles. TCRdb reprocessed the 5' RACE reads with MiXCR, giving one entry per CDR3 protein. Altogether hundreds of thousands of distinct CDR3 sequences are present, about 45% being singletons, with the ten largest covering about a sixth. Concerning this clonotype itself: What it binds is unknown.

This clonotype was sampled from an older man in good health. The specimen was blood. The V gene is TRBV19, the J gene TRBJ2-7, with 8 bases fitting TRBD2. CDR3 in DNA: TGTGCCAGTAGTATAGCAGCGGGAGAGGTCGAGCAGTACTTC. It yields the protein CASSIAAGEVEQYF.